The rows below give T cell receptor beta chains drawn from one sample of a study of blood T cell repertoires in COVID-19. Libraries were prepared by immunoSEQ multiplex PCR; TCRdb keeps only in-frame clonotypes and omits some of them. The table shows roughly 230,000 clones, with approximately 89% occurring only once. The specimen sequenced was peripheral blood. Receptors were obtained from a woman between 40 and 55 years old who had recovered from COVID-19. Both conserved end residues are part of each CDR3. The order of the fields is clone size, V gene, J gene, CDR3 protein. The size entry is marked missing in some rows and otherwise reads once, few, many or a size class.

-	TRBV9	TRBJ2-5	CASSVASSGPGAQYF
-	TRBV12-3/TRBV12-4	TRBJ1-6	CASGGEYNSPLHF
-	TRBV6-1	TRBJ2-2	CASSEGGAGELFF
-	TRBV2	TRBJ2-2	CASRPRGSVTGELFF
-	TRBV3-1/TRBV3-2	TRBJ1-5	CASSPQVDQPQHF
-	TRBV19	TRBJ1-5	CASSRTGPNQPQHF
-	TRBV6-5	TRBJ2-3	CASSPWGREGDTQYF
-	TRBV28	TRBJ2-2	CASRGTGGAFNTGELFF
many	TRBV5-1	TRBJ2-1	CASSFGLAGDNEQFF
-	TRBV28	TRBJ1-1	CASTETGGNTEAFF
once	TRBV5-6	TRBJ2-3	CASSLRAGGGYF
-	TRBV19	TRBJ2-7	CASSIKQGSSYEQYF
once	TRBV24-1	TRBJ2-3	CATSDPYSGIRTDTQYF
once	TRBV6-5	TRBJ2-3	CASSRDPVSTDTQYF
-	TRBV29-1	TRBJ2-3	CSFGLARDTQYF
once	TRBV24-1	TRBJ2-4	CATSDSDRTKNIQYF
-	TRBV5-1	TRBJ1-5	CASSSDGGSGNQPQHF
-	TRBV5-6	TRBJ1-4	CASSLAREKLFF
once	TRBV29-1	TRBJ2-3	CSVVGTNTDTQYF
-	TRBV27	TRBJ2-4	CASSPGPSLAKNIQYF
-	TRBV19	TRBJ1-5	CAAAFWGEGQPQHF
once	TRBV7-5	TRBJ2-3	CVRSLGSVTSTDTQYF
-	TRBV10-3	TRBJ2-7	CAISRTDYEQYF
-	TRBV11-3	TRBJ1-4	CASSLGGDLEKLFF
-	TRBV2	TRBJ1-4	CATKEDRGRSSNEKLFF
-	TRBV6-5	TRBJ2-3	CASSYYSFGTDTQYF
-	TRBV13	TRBJ2-5	CASRGDQETQYF
-	TRBV2	TRBJ1-2	CASSVSGEGGYTF
-	TRBV6-1	TRBJ2-1	CASSAPSIAGAGFYEQFF
-	TRBV5-4	TRBJ1-6	CASSWGQGGSPLHF
-	TRBV9	TRBJ2-3	CASSVATGSTDTQYF
-	TRBV3-1/TRBV3-2	TRBJ2-7	CASSQDVHRVEQYF
-	TRBV30	TRBJ2-3	CAWGRPGFQEDTQYF
-	TRBV11-2	TRBJ1-1	CASSQGPANTEAFF
-	TRBV2	TRBJ1-4	CASSEDNPEKLFF
-	TRBV5-1	TRBJ2-5	CASSWVAQETQYF
-	TRBV7-3	TRBJ2-1	CASSLSQSGEQFF
-	TRBV12-3/TRBV12-4	TRBJ1-1	CASSLGSRAEAFF
-	TRBV13	TRBJ2-2	CASRPLAGGNTGELFF
-	TRBV12-3/TRBV12-4	TRBJ2-7	CASTPGQGYEQYF